The entry below describes one TCR beta chain. The PBMCs studied were ones that came from 8 to 10 ml fresh peripheral blood. The CDR3 sequence is 15 residues long. V dropped 9 bases and J dropped 1 base, with 20 bases sitting between them. CDR1 and CDR2 (germline): SGHRS, YFSETQ. Amplified TCR beta CDR3 regions derived from RNA transcripts. A set of HTBI primers served as the primers for a first-round RT-PCR of the TCR CDR3. TCRdb processed the multiplex PCR reads anew with MiXCR; each CDR3 protein has one entry. The table has 500,000 to 800,000 distinct CDR3 sequences, 14% seen once. This record belongs to a study of T cells in Graves' hyperthyroidism and ophthalmopathy. The overall study: The authors collected peripheral blood at initial diagnosis, before any treatment.

The clonotype comes from a woman aged 50 to 60 with Graves' ophthalmopathy. The sequenced material came from blood. This sequence joins TRBV5-1 and TRBJ2-7; D gene unclear. CDR3 nucleotide sequence: TGCGCCACAGCTCCCAATCGGGCTTTTTCCTACGAGCAGTACTTC. Its protein product is CATAPNRAFSYEQYF.